This entry lists 20 T cell receptor beta chains sequenced from one sample in a study of blood T cell repertoires in COVID-19. Some clones are missing from TCRdb's copy, which holds only in-frame ones; the method was immunoSEQ multiplex PCR. The top ten clones hold about 9.8% of a sample with about 280,000 clones, 88% of them seen once. The material sequenced was peripheral blood. These receptors were collected from a man in his late teens or twenties with active or convalescent COVID-19.

This clone was recorded once. The chain's CDR3 is CASSLEQGGNGYTF. The CDR3 nucleotides are TGCGCCAGCAGCTTGGAGCAAGGAGGAAACGGCTACACCTTC. The chain uses TRBV5-1 and TRBJ1-2; no definite D call. The CDR3 extends over 14 amino acids. The V end was cut by 0 bases, the J end by 8 bases, with 14 bases between. CDR1 and CDR2 from the germline V gene are SGHRS and YFSETQ.

V and J are TRBV3-1 (or the pseudogene TRBV3-2) and TRBJ2-3; 12 bases align to TRBD2. Germline values: CDR1 LGHDT, CDR2 YNNKEL (reference sequence). V trimming: 3 bases; J trimming: 2 bases; junction bases outside the gene matches: 12. This CDR3 is 19 amino acids long. CDR3 coding DNA: TGTGCCAGCAGCCATCGAGGACTAGCGGGGCGGCGTCCCACAGATACGCAGTATTTT. Protein sequence: CASSHRGLAGRRPTDTQYF.

In DNA form, the CDR3 reads TGTGCCAGCAGTGGGCAGGGGGCCTACGAGCAGTACTTC. Translating it yields CASSGQGAYEQYF. The genes are TRBV25-1 and TRBJ2-7; 7 nucleotides agree with TRBD1. The germline V gene encodes CDR1 MGHDK and CDR2 SYGVNS. V shed 4 bases and J 2 bases; nucleotides not matched to a gene: 2. The CDR3 covers 13 residues.

The chain joins TRBV18 to TRBJ2-3, with 8 bases aligning to TRBD2. The CDR3 has 15 residues. V shed 4 bases, J shed 2 bases, and the junction held 5 bases outside the gene matches. Germline-derived CDR1 and CDR2 are KGHSH and LQKENI. The CDR3 sequence: CASSLLAEPTDTQYF. For the CDR3, the DNA is TGTGCCAGCTCACTACTAGCGGAGCCCACAGATACGCAGTATTTT.

This chain links TRBV19 with TRBJ2-2; TRBD1 is a possible D gene (6 bases). Deletions cut 2 bases from V and 5 bases from J, with 12 bases between. Germline CDR1 is LNHDA and CDR2 is SQIVND (reference sequence). The CDR3 is 15 residues long. The CDR3 DNA follows: TGTGCCAGTAGTATAACCAGGGGTACGACCGGGGAGCTGTTTTTT. It translates to CASSITRGTTGELFF. The full variable domain, its missing parts supplied by reference TRBV19 and TRBJ2-2, is DGGITQSPKYLFRKEGQNVTLSCEQNLNHDAMYWYRQDPGQGLRLIYYSQIVNDFQKGDIAEGYSVSREKKESFPLTVTSAQKNPTAFYLCASSITRGTTGELFFGEGSRLTVL.

This chain uses TRBV19 with TRBJ1-6, with D possibly TRBD1 on 6 matching bases. CDR3 length equals 17 residues. Trimming took off 5 bases at V and 6 bases at J, with 20 bases between the two ends. Germline V gene data show CDR1 as LNHDA and CDR2 as SQIVND (reference sequence). Here the CDR3 reads CASSPRQGQGSNSPLHF. The DNA of the CDR3 is TGTGCCAGTAGTCCCCGGCAGGGGCAGGGAAGTAATTCACCCCTCCACTTT.

The chain carries TRBV27 and TRBJ1-1; D is uncertain. Germline assignment: CDR1 MNHEY and CDR2 SMNVEV (reference sequence). Trimming left V 3 bases short and J 1 base short, with 12 bases between. The CDR3 covers 15 residues. The CDR3 sequence is CASSFSPAGNTEAFF. The CDR3 DNA sequence: TGTGCCAGCAGTTTTTCGCCGGCAGGGAACACTGAAGCTTTCTTT.

The gene calls are TRBV27 and TRBJ2-5, with TRBD2 as a possible D gene (6 bases). V was clipped by 5 bases and J by 9 bases, with 16 bases between them. Per germline, CDR1 MNHEY and CDR2 SMNVEV (reference sequence). CDR3 length: 13 residues. DNA of the CDR3: TGTGCCAGCAGTCTGGGACTGGCCCAGGCCCAGTACTTC. This encodes CASSLGLAQAQYF.

This clone appeared a few times. This chain links TRBV12-3 or TRBV12-4 with TRBJ1-5; D is ambiguous. V dropped 3 bases and J dropped 6 bases, with 9 bases sitting between them. This CDR3 contains 13 residues. The CDR3 here is CASSLLETQPQHF. In DNA, the CDR3 is TGTGCCAGCAGTTTGTTGGAGACTCAGCCCCAGCATTTT.

The chain has TRBV7-6 and TRBJ1-3; TRBD1 aligns across 7 bases. CDR1 is SGHVS, CDR2 FNYEAQ, per germline. There are 16 residues in the CDR3. Unmatched junction bases numbered 9, after V lost 0 bases and J lost 7 bases. This CDR3 is CASSLASGTAPNTIYF. The CDR3 DNA is TGTGCCAGCAGCTTAGCCTCCGGGACAGCCCCGAACACCATATATTTT.

The chain links TRBV27 to TRBJ1-1; no clear D gene. The germline V gene encodes CDR1 MNHEY and CDR2 SMNVEV (reference sequence). Trimming cost V 10 bases and J 0 bases, with 12 bases left between them. This CDR3 region has 13 residues. CDR3 sequence: CATMNSVNTEAFF. The CDR3 bases are TGTGCCACCATGAACTCCGTGAACACTGAAGCTTTCTTT.

The chain links TRBV5-6 to TRBJ2-3; D may be TRBD2 (7 bases). CDR3 length equals 15 residues. V gave up 2 bases and J gave up 4 bases, with 14 bases separating them. Germline V gene lookup returns CDR1 SGHDT and CDR2 YYEEEE. The CDR3 DNA sequence: TGTGCCAGCAGCTTATCTGCGGGGGCCGCAGATACGCAGTATTTT. Translating gives CASSLSAGAADTQYF.

The J gene is TRBJ1-3, the V gene TRBV10-3, with D tentatively TRBD1 (5 bases). This CDR3 is built from 15 residues. The V and J ends lost 0 bases and 3 bases respectively, with 9 bases between them. Looked up from germline, CDR1 is ENHRY and CDR2 is SYGVKD. CDR3 amino acids: CAISESAGYGNTIYF. In DNA form, the CDR3 reads TGTGCCATCAGTGAGTCGGCAGGGTATGGAAACACCATATATTTT.

The rearrangement links TRBV6-4 to TRBJ1-1; D call uncertain. The CDR3 has 13 amino acids. CDR1 is MRHNA and CDR2 is SNTAGT in the germline V gene. Trimming took 3 bases from V and 2 from J, leaving 7 bases between them. DNA of the CDR3: TGTGCCAGCAGTGAACAGATTAACACTGAAGCTTTCTTT. Its protein is CASSEQINTEAFF.

The V and J genes are TRBV13 and TRBJ2-7, with D perhaps matching TRBD2 (6 bases). The CDR3 contains 13 residues. The ends were cut back, 4 bases at V and 7 bases at J, with 14 bases in the middle. CDR1 is PRHDT, CDR2 FYEKMQ, per germline (reference sequence). Here the CDR3 DNA reads TGTGCCAGCAGCTACGCTAGCGAGGGAGAGCAGTACTTC. This sequence encodes CASSYASEGEQYF.

In DNA form, the CDR3 reads TGTGCCAGCAGCCCAGATCACTATGGCTACACCTTC. Translation: CASSPDHYGYTF. The chain employs TRBV27 and TRBJ1-2, with no clear D. This CDR3 has 12 amino acids. Germline CDR1 and CDR2: MNHEY and SMNVEV (reference sequence). Trimming removed 6 bases at V and 3 bases at J, with 8 bases between.

The V and J genes are TRBV6-8 and TRBJ1-2; TRBD1 is a possible D gene (5 bases). V lost 5 bases to trimming and J lost 8 bases, with 24 bases between them. Germline CDR1 MNHGY, CDR2 SAAAGT. This CDR3 is built from 16 residues. CDR3 sequence reads: CASSTKRTSLYEGYTF. The CDR3 nucleotides are TGTGCCAGCAGTACTAAAAGGACATCGCTATATGAAGGCTACACCTTC.

The chain has TRBV20-1 and TRBJ1-1; TRBD1 might be the D (5 bases). Trimming took 3 bases from V and 5 from J, leaving 19 bases between them. Germline V gene data show CDR1 as DFQATT and CDR2 as SNEGSKA (reference sequence). The CDR3 runs to 15 residues. CDR3 region: CSASAGTGRFTEAFF. The CDR3 DNA reads TGCAGTGCTAGTGCCGGGACTGGGAGGTTTACTGAAGCTTTCTTT.

J is TRBJ1-6 and V is TRBV4-1; 12 bases agree with TRBD1. The V gene's germline CDR1 is MGHRA and CDR2 YSYEKL. The CDR3 has 20 residues. V was clipped by 1 base and J by 1 base; unmatched bases: 8. The CDR3 is CASSQVFGTGGLSYNSPLHF. CDR3 sequence (DNA): TGCGCCAGCAGCCAAGTATTCGGGACAGGGGGCTTATCCTATAATTCACCCCTCCACTTT.

The chain joins TRBV5-6 to TRBJ1-6, with TRBD1 matching over 8 bases. J lost 9 bases, V lost 0 bases, and 5 bases had no gene match. The CDR3 runs 15 residues. Germline V gene sequence: CDR1 SGHDT, CDR2 YYEEEE. This CDR3 reads CASSLGTGNASPLHF. CDR3 nucleotide sequence: TGTGCCAGCAGCTTGGGGACAGGGAATGCTTCACCCCTCCACTTT.